Each of the 25 T cell receptor beta chains below was sequenced from the same sample in a study of blood T cells in healthy people across ages. With a J-beta primer mix and a sample-barcoded 5' primer, a second PCR ran about 7 to 11 cycles. A single record per CDR3 protein comes from TCRdb applying MiXCR to the 5' RACE reads. Of 850,000 to 1,100,000 distinct CDR3 sequences listed, more than 30% were seen once; the top ten hold around 13%. The sequenced sample consisted of blood. The receptor source for this set is a man aged 18 to 30 in good health.

This clonotype appeared a few times. The chain uses TRBV29-1 and TRBJ1-5, with D unclear. This CDR3 comprises 11 residues. Germline V gene sequence: CDR1 SQVTM, CDR2 ANQGSEA. V lost 4 bases to trimming and J lost 9 bases, with 10 bases between them. Written as DNA, the CDR3 is TGCAGCGTTGGGCGGAACGGGCCCCAGCATTTT. Protein product: CSVGRNGPQHF.

This clonotype appeared a few times. The rearrangement links TRBV10-3 to TRBJ2-5; D may correspond to TRBD1 or TRBD2 (5 bases each). The CDR3 runs 14 residues. V shed 3 bases and J shed 2 bases, with 10 bases lying between them. Germline-derived CDR1 and CDR2 are ENHRY and SYGVKD. CDR3 sequence reads: CAISDGADQETQYF. The CDR3 DNA is TGTGCCATCAGTGACGGGGCTGATCAAGAGACCCAGTACTTC.

The CDR3: CSAPDRGSTIHYGYTF. DNA for the CDR3: TGCAGTGCTCCGGACAGGGGGTCCACTATCCACTATGGCTACACCTTC. The chain links TRBV20-1 to TRBJ1-2; 10 positions agree with TRBD1. V dropped 5 bases and J dropped 3; count of bases not matched to a gene: 12. The CDR3 is made up of 16 amino acids. CDR1 and CDR2 from the germline V gene are DFQATT and SNEGSKA (reference sequence).

A word on this clonotype: At one of its ends the junction is not consistent with the germline gene, which may arise from a read error. V is TRBV3-1 and J is TRBJ2-3; D uncertain. This CDR3 comprises 15 residues. Germline CDR1 and CDR2: LGHDT and YNNKEL (reference sequence). The CDR3, as DNA: TGTGCCAGCAGCCAAGAAACCACGGGCGCGGATACGCGGTATTTT. Its protein is CASSQETTGADTRYF.

This chain uses TRBV12-3 or TRBV12-4 with TRBJ2-5; a possible D gene is TRBD1 (5 bases). The CDR3 has 13 amino acids. Between the trimmed V and J ends, which lost 10 bases and 11 bases, there was a span of 23 bases. The CDR3 DNA reads as TGTGCCACCCTACAGGATTTGGGCAATGAGCAGTACTTC. This sequence encodes CATLQDLGNEQYF.

This clonotype showed up many times. The rearrangement links TRBV10-3 to TRBJ2-5; 7 bases are shared with TRBD1. CDR1 is ENHRY, CDR2 SYGVKD, per germline. The CDR3 has 13 residues. V dropped 7 bases and J dropped 3; count of bases not matched to a gene: 5. CDR3 in amino acids: CAITRDREETQYF. In DNA form, the CDR3 reads TGTGCCATCACCCGAGACAGGGAAGAGACCCAGTACTTC.

V usage is TRBV20-1 and J usage is TRBJ2-3, with a possible D match to TRBD1 (6 bases). There are 17 residues in the CDR3. Trimming left V 3 bases short and J 2 bases short, with 21 bases between. Germline assignment: CDR1 DFQATT and CDR2 SNEGSKA (reference sequence). CDR3 sequence reads: CSASELRGYTDTDTQYF. The CDR3 nucleotides are TGCAGTGCTAGTGAATTGAGGGGGTATACAGACACAGATACGCAGTATTTT.

The rearrangement uses TRBV10-3 and TRBJ1-1; D unresolved. V gave up 4 bases and J gave up 6 bases, with 18 bases separating them. CDR1 is ENHRY, CDR2 SYGVKD, per germline. This CDR3 comprises 15 residues. CDR3 loop: CAISGGRSRRSEAFF. The CDR3 region has the DNA TGTGCCATCAGTGGGGGTCGCTCTCGGAGGTCTGAAGCTTTCTTT.

The chain carries TRBV7-8 and TRBJ2-1; D tentatively fits TRBD1 or TRBD2 (5 bases each). The closer fit of TRBJ2-7 to the DNA end suggests the J call may be wrong. The length of the CDR3 is 18 residues. CDR1 and CDR2 (germline): SGHVS, FQNEAQ. CDR3 DNA sequence: TGTGCCAGCAGCTTAGGAGGGGCTCAAAGGGCAGCCTACAATGAGCAGTACTTC. Its protein product is CASSLGGAQRAAYNEQYF.

This clonotype was detected a few times. The gene calls are TRBV6-6 and TRBJ1-1; 7 bases align to TRBD1. CDR1 and CDR2 from the germline V gene are MNHNY and SVGAGI (reference sequence). The CDR3 totals 15 residues. The junction had 7 bases not matched to a gene; V was cut back by 5 bases and J by 1 base. In nucleotides, the CDR3 is TGTGCCAGCAGTGACAGGGCGGGGTGGAACACTGAAGCTTTCTTT. Encoded protein: CASSDRAGWNTEAFF.

The V and J genes are TRBV7-7 and TRBJ1-1; a weak D match, TRBD1 (6 bases). Germline V gives CDR1 SSHAT, CDR2 FNYEAQ (reference sequence). This CDR3 comprises 13 residues. Trimming stripped 8 bases from V and 0 bases from J, with 10 bases between. The CDR3 coding sequence is TGTGCCAGCCAAAGGGACATGAACACTGAAGCTTTCTTT. Translating gives CASQRDMNTEAFF.

This clonotype was detected many times. This chain links TRBV20-1 with TRBJ2-7; 8 nucleotides agree with TRBD1. The germline V gene encodes CDR1 DFQATT and CDR2 SNEGSKA (reference sequence). The CDR3 spans 14 residues. Trimming at V came to 6 bases and at J to 2 bases, leaving 9 bases not matched to a gene. CDR3 sequence reads: CSAKGQGTTYEQYF. CDR3 DNA: TGCAGTGCCAAAGGACAGGGAACGACCTACGAGCAGTACTTC.

This clonotype was observed a few times. The genes are TRBV7-9 and TRBJ2-7; D remains ambiguous. V lost 1 base, J lost 4 bases, and 8 bases lay in between. CDR1 and CDR2 (germline): SEHNR, FQNEAQ (reference sequence). The CDR3 is 13 residues long. The CDR3 DNA reads TGTGCCAGCAGCTTAGGCCAGTATTACGAGCAGTACTTC. It encodes CASSLGQYYEQYF.

The J gene is TRBJ1-2, the V gene TRBV20-1; D remains unclear. V was shortened by 5 bases and J by 0 bases, with 7 bases between the two germline ends. CDR1 is DFQATT, CDR2 SNEGSKA, per germline (reference sequence). The CDR3 is 12 amino acids. In DNA, the CDR3 is TGCAGTGCTTCCCAGACTAACTATGGCTACACCTTC. Its protein is CSASQTNYGYTF.

CDR3: CASSLWRTANSPLHF. In nucleotides, the CDR3 is TGTGCCAGCAGCTTATGGCGGACGGCTAACTCACCCCTCCACTTT. V usage is TRBV7-2 and J usage is TRBJ1-6; D gene ambiguous. The V gene's germline CDR1 is SGHTA and CDR2 FQGNSA. The length of the CDR3 is 15 residues. V lost 2 bases and J lost 10, with 15 bases in between. Variable domain in full (rest from reference TRBV7-2 and TRBJ1-6): GAGVSQSPSNKVTEKGKDVELRCDPISGHTALYWYRQSLGQGLEFLIYFQGNSAPDKSGLPSDRFSAERTGGSVSTLTIQRTQQEDSAVYLCASSLWRTANSPLHFGNGTRLTVT.

There are a few counts of this clonotype. This clone may be a read error of a much larger clone one base away. V is TRBV4-1 and J is TRBJ2-7; TRBD1 might be the D (5 bases). This CDR3 has 15 residues. Trimming cost V 1 base and J 7 bases, with 17 bases left between them. Germline CDR1 and CDR2: MGHRA and YSYEKL. CDR3 protein: CASSQGVCPGNEQYF. The DNA of the CDR3 is TGCGCCAGCAGCCAAGGGGTATGCCCAGGGAATGAGCAGTACTTC.

This clonotype showed up just a few times. The chain couples TRBV3-1 to TRBJ2-7; possible D gene TRBD1, 5 bases. The V and J ends lost 0 bases and 3 bases respectively, with 15 bases between them. This CDR3 contains 16 residues. Germline-derived CDR1 and CDR2 are LGHDT and YNNKEL (reference sequence). The CDR3 DNA is TGTGCCAGCAGCCAAGATCTTGGACACGCGATCTACGAGCAGTACTTC. It is translated as CASSQDLGHAIYEQYF.

In its sample, this clonotype was seen a few times. The chain's CDR3 is CASRPLTGGNNEQYF. The CDR3 DNA sequence: TGTGCCAGCAGACCCCTAACGGGGGGAAACAATGAGCAGTACTTC. This chain connects TRBV6-2 or TRBV6-3 to TRBJ2-7; 7 nucleotides match TRBD2. Germline V gene sequence: CDR1 MNHEY, CDR2 SVGEGT. This CDR3 contains 15 residues. Unmatched junction bases numbered 15, after V lost 6 bases and J lost 7 bases.

This clonotype came up a few times. The rearrangement uses TRBV7-2 and TRBJ2-3; possibly TRBD2 for D (6 bases). Trimming took 2 bases from V and 1 from J, leaving 13 bases between them. The CDR3 sequence is 16 residues long. Germline CDR1 is SGHTA and CDR2 is FQGNSA. The CDR3 loop reads CASSLNAGSRTDTQYF. DNA for the CDR3: TGTGCCAGCAGCTTAAATGCGGGGAGCCGCACAGATACGCAGTATTTT.

This chain connects TRBV4-1 to TRBJ2-1; D is perhaps TRBD1 (6 bases). The CDR3 runs to 16 residues. Trimming removed 1 base at V and 7 bases at J, with 17 bases between. CDR1 is MGHRA, CDR2 YSYEKL, per germline. As DNA, the CDR3 is TGCGCCAGCAGCCAAGGGGACACCTGGGGTTCGAATGAGCAGTTCTTC. It codes for CASSQGDTWGSNEQFF.

This clonotype was observed a handful of times. The V call is TRBV11-2, the J call TRBJ1-4, with TRBD1 matching over 8 bases. The ends lost 8 bases at V and 8 bases at J; junction bases unmatched: 7. Germline V gene sequence: CDR1 SGHAT, CDR2 FQNNGV. The CDR3 has 13 amino acids. The CDR3 spells CASAGTGQEKLFF. The CDR3 nucleotides read TGTGCCAGCGCCGGGACAGGACAAGAAAAACTGTTTTTT.

The chain joins TRBV6-6 to TRBJ2-7; 7 bases match TRBD1. V trimming: 7 bases; J trimming: 0 bases; junction bases outside the gene matches: 6. The CDR3 contains 14 residues. Germline V gives CDR1 MNHNY, CDR2 SVGAGI (reference sequence). The CDR3: CASTKTGSSYEQYF. CDR3 DNA sequence: TGTGCCAGCACCAAGACAGGGAGCTCCTACGAGCAGTACTTC.

The chain carries TRBV6-6 and TRBJ2-7; 10 bases agree with TRBD1. The junction had 6 bases not matched to a gene; V was cut back by 2 bases and J by 5 bases. CDR3 length equals 15 residues. Looked up from germline, CDR1 is MNHNY and CDR2 is SVGAGI (reference sequence). The CDR3 nucleotides are TGTGCCAGCAGTTACGGGGACAGGGGATCGAACGAGCAGTACTTC. It is translated as CASSYGDRGSNEQYF.

The chain links TRBV28 to TRBJ1-2; no clear D gene. Germline CDR1 is MDHEN and CDR2 is SYDVKM. CDR3 size: 16 residues. V gave up 5 bases and J gave up 5 bases, with 21 bases separating them. This CDR3 is CASSPRSLTREYGYTF. CDR3 nucleotide sequence: TGTGCCAGCAGTCCCCGGTCCCTTACGAGGGAGTATGGCTACACCTTC.

The rearrangement joins TRBV2 to TRBJ1-1, with D tentatively TRBD1 (6 bases). From germline, CDR1 is SNHLY and CDR2 FYNNEI. V lost 3 bases, J lost 0 bases, and 8 bases lay in between. The CDR3 runs to 14 residues. The CDR3 nucleotides are TGTGCCAGCAGTGAGCACAGGGTGAACACTGAAGCTTTCTTT. Protein product: CASSEHRVNTEAFF.